These T cell receptor beta chains were read from a single sample in a study of T cell responses to AZD1222 COVID-19 vaccine. Assay: immunoSEQ multiplex PCR; the TCRdb copy retains only in-frame clones and omits some. This sample has 120,000 or so clones, with more than 85% found just once. The sample consisted of peripheral blood, taken on day 0 of MenACWY control vaccination. These receptors were collected from an adult in good health. Both conserved end residues are part of each CDR3. Each record gives: J gene, D gene, V gene, clone size, CDR3 DNA, CDR3 protein. D genes are given only for firm matches. Expanded clones are given a class, and other clones once, few, many or no size at all.

TRBJ1-5,-,TRBV13,once,TGTGCCAGCAGTGCAGGGGATCAGCCCCAGCATTTT,CASSAGDQPQHF
TRBJ2-1,TRBD1,TRBV27,-,TGTGCCAGCAGTTGGACCCAAGGACAGGTCGCCTACAATGAGCAGTTCTTC,CASSWTQGQVAYNEQFF
TRBJ2-7,TRBD2,TRBV7-2,-,TGTGCCAGCAGCTTAGCTTCGACTAGCGGGAGATACGAGCAGTACTTC,CASSLASTSGRYEQYF
TRBJ1-4,-,TRBV7-9,once,TGTGCCAGCAGCCCAGGAGGAAACCCGGGGGAAAAACTGTTTTTT,CASSPGGNPGEKLFF
TRBJ1-1,-,TRBV6-5,-,TGTGCCAGCAGAGCCCCCAGCGGGAACACTGAAGCTTTCTTT,CASRAPSGNTEAFF
TRBJ2-7,TRBD1,TRBV2,-,TGTGCCACCTCCGCGGACAGGGACTACGAGCAGTACTTC,CATSADRDYEQYF
TRBJ1-2,-,TRBV27,-,TGTGCCACCTTCACTCCGGGGTATGGCTACACCTTC,CATFTPGYGYTF
TRBJ2-2,-,TRBV30,-,TGTGCCTGGATAAGGGGTAGGGAGCTGTTTTTT,CAWIRGRELFF
TRBJ2-1,-,TRBV24-1,-,TGTGCCACCAGTGACTTAGCGGATAGCTCCTACAATGAGCAGTTCTTC,CATSDLADSSYNEQFF
TRBJ2-1,TRBD2,TRBV19,-,TGTGCCAGTAGTGGACGGACTAGCGGGAGTTACAATGAGCAGTTCTTC,CASSGRTSGSYNEQFF
TRBJ2-7,-,TRBV27,-,TGTGCCAGCAGCAGACCCAGGGGTGACGAGCAGTACTTC,CASSRPRGDEQYF
TRBJ1-1,-,TRBV29-1,-,TGCAGCGTTTCCCCCCGGATGACCATGAACACTGAAGCTTTCTTT,CSVSPRMTMNTEAFF
TRBJ1-2,-,TRBV6-6,-,TGTGCCAGCAGTCCCGGCGGTTGGAGCTATGGCTACACCTTC,CASSPGGWSYGYTF
TRBJ1-1,-,TRBV2,-,TGTGCCAGCAGAACGAACACTGAAGCTTTCTTT,CASRTNTEAFF
TRBJ2-7,TRBD2,TRBV27,-,TGTGCCAGCAGTCCTCGTAGCGGGAGGGCCTACGAGCAGTACTTC,CASSPRSGRAYEQYF
TRBJ2-7,-,TRBV6-5,-,TGTGCCAGCAGTTACTACCAGGCCTACGAGCAGTACTTC,CASSYYQAYEQYF
TRBJ1-4,-,TRBV9,-,TGTGCCAGCAGCGTAACTGCAACTAATGAAAAACTGTTTTTT,CASSVTATNEKLFF
TRBJ2-7,-,TRBV4-2,-,TGTGCCAGCAGCCAACCGACAGCTAGCGCTGGGGGGGCGCAGTACTTC,CASSQPTASAGGAQYF
TRBJ1-2,-,TRBV9,-,TGTGCCAGCAGCGTTCCCAGGGACGCAAGTAACTATGGCTACACCTTC,CASSVPRDASNYGYTF
TRBJ2-7,-,TRBV25-1,-,TGTGCCAGCAGGGGCGGGATTCAGGTCTACGAGCAGTACTTC,CASRGGIQVYEQYF
TRBJ2-3,-,TRBV9,-,TGTGCCAGCAGCGTAGCTGGCACAGATACGCAGTATTTT,CASSVAGTDTQYF
TRBJ2-7,-,TRBV3-1/TRBV3-2,-,TGTGCCAGCAGCCTCACAGGGGACTCAGAGAATCAGTACTTC,CASSLTGDSENQYF
TRBJ2-1,TRBD2,TRBV27,-,TGTGCCAGCAGTCTCATGGCGGGAGCATCCTACAATGAGCAGTTCTTC,CASSLMAGASYNEQFF
TRBJ1-2,-,TRBV18,-,TGTGCCAGCTCAAGAGAGTCGTTTAACTATGGCTACACCTTC,CASSRESFNYGYTF
TRBJ2-1,-,TRBV7-8,-,TGTGCCAGCAGCTTAGAGCCGCGCCGTTCGGGCAATGAGCAGTTCTTC,CASSLEPRRSGNEQFF
TRBJ1-1,TRBD1,TRBV7-9,once,TGTGCCAGCAGCCCAAGGCAGGGGGCGAACACTGAAGCTTTCTTT,CASSPRQGANTEAFF
TRBJ1-1,-,TRBV2,-,TGTGCCAGCAGTCTACGAGGGGGGGACCGCTCAACTTTCTTT,CASSLRGGDRSTFF
TRBJ2-2,TRBD2,TRBV4-2,-,TGTGCCAGCAGCCAAGATGTCCTAGCGGCGAACACCGGGGAGCTGTTTTTT,CASSQDVLAANTGELFF
TRBJ2-7,-,TRBV7-9,-,TGTGCCAGCAGCCCCGTGACACCAGCCTACGAGCAGTACTTC,CASSPVTPAYEQYF
TRBJ1-5,-,TRBV4-1,-,TGCGCCAGCAGCCAAGGATCGACAGTGGGGCAGCCCCAGCATTTT,CASSQGSTVGQPQHF
TRBJ2-7,-,TRBV9,-,TGTGCCAGCAGCGTAGAGGGCAGAGTAGCCTCCGAGCAGTACTTC,CASSVEGRVASEQYF
TRBJ1-1,-,TRBV7-2,-,TGTGCCAGCAGCCCCCGGGGTATAAACACTGAAGCTTTCTTT,CASSPRGINTEAFF
TRBJ1-5,-,TRBV12-5,few,TGTGCTAGTGGTTTGGTATTGGCAGGTGAGGGCAATCAGCCCCAGCATTTT,CASGLVLAGEGNQPQHF
TRBJ2-2,-,TRBV6-5,few,TGTGCCAGCAACGAACGGGACACCGGGGAGCTGTTTTTT,CASNERDTGELFF
TRBJ2-1,TRBD2,TRBV18,-,TGTGCCAGCTCGCAACTAGCGGACCAGGGCAATGAGCAGTTCTTC,CASSQLADQGNEQFF
TRBJ2-7,TRBD2,TRBV11-2,once,TGTGCCAGCAGCTCCATGGGACTAGCGGGAGGGGGGGAGCAGTACTTC,CASSSMGLAGGGEQYF
TRBJ1-2,-,TRBV7-2,-,TGTGCCAGCAGCCTTCAGGGAGTACGGGGCTACACCTTC,CASSLQGVRGYTF
TRBJ2-7,-,TRBV6-1,-,TGTGCCAGCAGTGAGAGGGACGAAGGCTACCACGAGCAGTACTTC,CASSERDEGYHEQYF
TRBJ1-1,TRBD1,TRBV18,-,TGTGCCAGCTCACCACCGGTATCACAGGGGGCTGAAGCTTTCTTT,CASSPPVSQGAEAFF
TRBJ2-4,-,TRBV11-3,-,TGTGCCAGCAGCTTAATGGGGGAGGCCAAAAACATTCAGTACTTC,CASSLMGEAKNIQYF
TRBJ2-1,TRBD1,TRBV5-5,-,TGTGCCAGCAGCTCGGGACAGGGGGTGGACAATGAGCAGTTCTTC,CASSSGQGVDNEQFF
TRBJ1-6,-,TRBV27,-,TGTGCCACATCTTTAACGGGCCATAATTCACCCCTCCACTTT,CATSLTGHNSPLHF
TRBJ2-5,TRBD2,TRBV24-1,once,TGTGCCACCGCTCCCCGGGGGGTGGTTAAAGAGACCCAGTACTTC,CATAPRGVVKETQYF
TRBJ1-2,TRBD1,TRBV5-1,-,TGCGCCAGCAGTTCCCAGGGGGATGGCTACACCTTC,CASSSQGDGYTF
TRBJ1-3,-,TRBV3-1/TRBV3-2,-,TGTGCCAGCAGCCAAAAAGGGAACACCATATATTTT,CASSQKGNTIYF
TRBJ2-5,-,TRBV15,-,TGTGCCACCAGCAGAGTTTGGGGCCGGGGACCACAAGAGACCCAGTACTTC,CATSRVWGRGPQETQYF
TRBJ1-1,-,TRBV7-9,-,TGTGCCAGCAACCCCGTAGCGGGGACCATGAACACTGAAGCTTTCTTT,CASNPVAGTMNTEAFF
TRBJ2-3,TRBD1,TRBV19,-,TGTGCCAGTAGCTACTCTTGGACAGGTCAAGATACGCAGTATTTT,CASSYSWTGQDTQYF
TRBJ2-5,TRBD2,TRBV5-4,once,TGTGCCAGCAGCCCCTCGCTAGCGGGAGGCCAAGAGACCCAGTACTTC,CASSPSLAGGQETQYF
TRBJ2-2,-,TRBV13,few,TGTGCCAGCAGCTTAGAAGGCGGAGACACCGGGGAGCTGTTTTTT,CASSLEGGDTGELFF
TRBJ1-2,-,TRBV28,-,TGTGCCAGCCGGGGGGAAGTCAAAGCTAACTATGGCTACACCTTC,CASRGEVKANYGYTF
TRBJ2-7,TRBD2,TRBV10-3,-,TGTGCCATCAGTGAGAGGACTAGTTACGAGCAGTACTTC,CAISERTSYEQYF
TRBJ1-5,TRBD1,TRBV6-1,-,TGTGCCAGCAGTGAAAACTCCGGGACAGGTAATCAGCCCCAGCATTTT,CASSENSGTGNQPQHF
TRBJ2-3,-,TRBV6-6,-,TGTGCCAGCAGCGAGGTCACAGATACGCAGTATTTT,CASSEVTDTQYF
TRBJ2-7,TRBD2,TRBV5-4,-,TGTGCCAGCAGCGCCATAGCGGGAGGGGGCTCCTACGAGCAGTACTTC,CASSAIAGGGSYEQYF